These 16 T cell receptor beta chains were all obtained from the same sample, sequenced in a study of early T cells in non-severe SARS-CoV-2 infection. TCRdb re-derived calls from the 5' RACE reads in MiXCR, one entry per CDR3 protein. This table has about 50,000 distinct CDR3 sequences, about 16% appearing once. This specimen consisted of whole blood, obtained at baseline. The receptors come from an adult who was a healthcare worker with PCR-confirmed SARS-CoV-2 infection or an uninfected control (not recorded which).

CDR3 in DNA: TGTGCCAGCAGTGATCGGTCCCGGGGTCAAGAGACCCAGTACTTC. It codes for CASSDRSRGQETQYF. The V and J genes are TRBV2 and TRBJ2-5; tentative D call: TRBD2 (5 bases). The germline gives CDR1 SNHLY, CDR2 FYNNEI. Trimming took 3 bases from V and 2 from J, leaving 13 bases between them. This CDR3 spans 15 amino acids.

The table lists this clonotype with a few counts. This chain links TRBV5-1 with TRBJ2-5; TRBD1 matches 7 bases. The V gene end was trimmed by 4 bases and the J gene end by 2 bases; junction bases not matched to a gene: 2. The CDR3 contains 13 residues. Germline V gene sequence: CDR1 SGHRS, CDR2 YFSETQ. The CDR3 DNA reads as TGCGCCAGCAGCAGGACAGGACAAGAGACCCAGTACTTC. Amino acids: CASSRTGQETQYF.

This clonotype was counted ten times or more. The V gene is TRBV6-6, the J gene TRBJ1-2, with D tentatively TRBD1 (6 bases). V lost 6 bases and J 6 bases, leaving 14 bases between the germline ends. This CDR3 has 13 amino acids. The V gene's germline CDR1 is MNHNY and CDR2 SVGAGI (reference sequence). The chain's CDR3 is CASSNTGFNGYTF. As DNA, the CDR3 is TGTGCCAGCAGCAATACAGGGTTTAATGGCTACACCTTC.

This clonotype was counted at least ten times. The V and J genes are TRBV5-4 and TRBJ2-2; perhaps TRBD2 as D (5 bases). V lost 2 bases, J lost 5 bases, and 19 bases lay in between. This CDR3 is built from 17 residues. Germline V CDR1 and CDR2: SGHNT, YYREEE (reference sequence). Here the CDR3 reads CASSFSLVSTTTGELFF. The CDR3 bases are TGTGCCAGCAGCTTCTCACTAGTCTCAACAACTACCGGGGAGCTGTTTTTT.

This chain links TRBV5-1 with TRBJ2-7; TRBD1 agrees at 10 bases. After removal of 4 bases from V and 7 bases from J, the junction contained 8 bases not matched to a gene. CDR1 and CDR2 (germline): SGHRS, YFSETQ. CDR3 size: 14 residues. The CDR3 nucleotides read TGCGCCAGCAGCCAGCCGACAGGGGGCGGTGAGCAGTACTTC. This encodes CASSQPTGGGEQYF.

This clonotype occurred many times. The CDR3 coding sequence is TGTGCCAGCAGCCCTTCGAGACAGCCCAACTACGAGCAGTACTTC. It specifies CASSPSRQPNYEQYF. V usage is TRBV7-9 and J usage is TRBJ2-7; D might be TRBD1 (5 bases). CDR3 size: 15 residues. Germline loops: CDR1 SEHNR, CDR2 FQNEAQ (reference sequence). Trimming shortened V by 5 bases and J by 3 bases, and 17 bases separated the two germline ends.

A few counts support this clonotype. J is TRBJ1-6 and V is TRBV6-5, with 7 bases aligning to TRBD1. Germline-derived CDR1 and CDR2 are MNHEY and SVGAGI. The V and J ends lost 10 bases and 8 bases, in that order; junction bases with no gene match: 14. The CDR3 length is 15 residues. CDR3 loop: CATARQQGWDSPLHF. Written as DNA, the CDR3 is TGTGCCACGGCCCGGCAACAGGGGTGGGATTCACCCCTCCACTTT.

This clonotype was observed at least ten times. The chain is built from TRBV6-1 and TRBJ1-1; D remains ambiguous. V dropped 4 bases and J dropped 6 bases, with 18 bases sitting between them. The CDR3 runs to 15 residues. The germline V gene has CDR1 MNHNS and CDR2 SASEGT. CDR3 sequence (DNA): TGTGCCAGCAGTGTCCGAGGGAGGTCGGCAGCTGAAGCTTTCTTT. As protein: CASSVRGRSAAEAFF.

This clonotype was recorded many times. The chain combines TRBV18 with TRBJ2-2; D call uncertain. This CDR3 has 13 amino acids. The V end lost 8 bases, the J end lost 3 bases, and 10 bases lay between the germline ends. Per germline, CDR1 KGHSH and CDR2 LQKENI. CDR3 DNA: TGTGCCAGCCCCGTGGTGGACACCGGGGAGCTGTTTTTT. This sequence encodes CASPVVDTGELFF.

The V and J genes are TRBV20-1 and TRBJ2-7; D ambiguous. This CDR3 has 13 residues. The V and J ends lost 1 base and 6 bases respectively, with 13 bases between them. From germline, CDR1 is DFQATT and CDR2 SNEGSKA (reference sequence). CDR3 sequence reads: CSARGPDEREQYF. CDR3 in DNA: TGCAGTGCTAGAGGGCCTGACGAGCGCGAGCAGTACTTC.

Only a few counts were recorded for this clonotype. The genes are TRBV6-5 and TRBJ2-3; D is perhaps TRBD1 (6 bases). Per germline, CDR1 MNHEY and CDR2 SVGAGI. The CDR3 is 14 residues long. V lost 5 bases and J lost 5, with 14 bases in between. CDR3 coding DNA: TGTGCCAGCAGTCTCCAGGGGCGGAGAGATACGCAGTATTTT. The encoded protein is CASSLQGRRDTQYF.

CDR3 coding DNA: TGTGCCAGCACCCTGACAGGTGTGCAGTATTTT. It encodes CASTLTGVQYF. This chain links TRBV12-3 or TRBV12-4 with TRBJ2-3, with D perhaps TRBD1 (6 bases). Trimming stripped 7 bases from V and 11 bases from J, with 13 bases between. CDR3 length: 11 residues.

The CDR3 DNA follows: TGCAGTGCTAACCCCGGGACAGGGGCGCAATACGAGCAGTACTTC. Protein sequence: CSANPGTGAQYEQYF. J is TRBJ2-7 and V is TRBV20-1; 10 positions agree with TRBD1. Germline lookup yields CDR1 DFQATT and CDR2 SNEGSKA (reference sequence). This CDR3 is 15 amino acids long. Trimming at V came to 4 bases and at J to 4 bases, leaving 10 bases not matched to a gene.

This clonotype has a handful of counts. V is TRBV27 and J is TRBJ2-2, with D perhaps TRBD2 (5 bases). Germline V gene lookup returns CDR1 MNHEY and CDR2 SMNVEV (reference sequence). CDR3 length: 13 residues. V lost 10 bases, J lost 4 bases, and 13 bases lay in between. Here the CDR3 reads CATHTTSTGELFF. The CDR3 DNA reads TGTGCCACCCACACAACTAGCACCGGGGAGCTGTTTTTT.

This clonotype was seen a few times. The J gene is TRBJ2-7, the V gene TRBV20-1, with TRBD2 matching over 8 bases. Trimming cost V 3 bases and J 1 base; bases outside gene matches: 5. This CDR3 has 14 residues. In germline, CDR1 is DFQATT, CDR2 SNEGSKA (reference sequence). CDR3 DNA sequence: TGCAGTGCTAGGTTAGCGGGAAATTCCTACGAGCAGTACTTC. As protein: CSARLAGNSYEQYF.

The chain employs TRBV18 and TRBJ2-3, with unresolved D. V lost 0 bases, J lost 3 bases, and 4 bases lay in between. The germline V gene encodes CDR1 KGHSH and CDR2 LQKENI. This CDR3 comprises 13 residues. This chain's CDR3 is CASSPPATDTQYF. DNA of the CDR3: TGTGCCAGCTCACCACCGGCGACAGATACGCAGTATTTT.